This T cell receptor beta chain was found in a study of cytomegalovirus exposure and HLA in healthy donors. Broader study findings: Cytomegalovirus status was reportedly diagnosed by the classifier with high sensitivity and specificity. The study found most TCR sequences rare, yet found some public TCRs in many donors. Cytomegalovirus association was assigned to 150 to 200 TCR beta chains.

Data came from immunoSEQ multiplex PCR; TCRdb stores just in-frame clones and leaves some out. The table has some 70,000 clones, 85% seen once. With regard to this clone: Its antigen is unidentified.

This CDR3 contains 13 residues. With 3 bases removed from V and 1 base from J, the gap between germline ends came to 8 bases. Germline lookup yields CDR1 SGHRS and CDR2 YFSETQ. V is TRBV5-1 and J is TRBJ2-7; D unclear. The receptor was isolated from a man aged 30 to 45 in good health and CMV-seronegative. The sample was PBMCs. CDR3 sequence reads: CASSSTHSYEQYF. The CDR3 DNA follows: TGCGCCAGCAGCTCGACACATTCCTACGAGCAGTACTTC.